The clone carrying this T cell receptor (beta chain) was counted a few times. As yet, its antigen is unknown. This sample is drawn from a study of response to subunit inactivated influenza vaccine. General study points: Only a handful of new T cells, the authors suggested, are recruited with each seasonal influenza vaccination.

Using its own MiXCR run on the RT-PCR reads, TCRdb lists one record per CDR3 protein. Counted here are 650,000 or so distinct CDR3 sequences, about 15% occurring once; the ten biggest clones make up 7.6%. Deletions cut 6 bases from V and 0 bases from J, with 13 bases between. CDR1 and CDR2 (germline): MNHNS, SASEGT. CDR3 size: 15 residues. The starting material was PBMCs from blood, obtained less than 15 days before vaccination. The chain joins TRBV6-1 to TRBJ2-3, with D possibly TRBD1 on 5 matching bases. The source is a man between 45 and 60 years old who received an inactivated influenza vaccine. CDR3 bases: TGTGCCAGCAGACAGCTCGACAGAAGCACAGATACGCAGTATTTT. It yields the protein CASRQLDRSTDTQYF.